These 8 T cell receptor beta chains came from one sample sequenced in a study of type 1 and type 2 diabetes patients. Genomic DNA was the PCR template. A primer set of 30 forward and 13 reverse primers amplified the CDR3. TCRdb fed the multiplex PCR reads into MiXCR, producing one record per CDR3 protein. The sample has some 250,000 distinct CDR3 sequences; 40% to 50% are singletons. Sequencing used peripheral blood mononuclear cells (PBMCs). All receptors derive from a man aged 18 to 29 with type 2 diabetes.

The genes are TRBV28 and TRBJ2-1; TRBD2 matches at 7 bases. Germline-derived CDR1 and CDR2 are MDHEN and SYDVKM. V was clipped by 8 bases and J by 0 bases; unmatched bases: 10. This CDR3 has 16 amino acids. The CDR3 region is CASFFQRGGSYNEQFF. The DNA for the CDR3 is TGTGCCAGCTTCTTCCAGCGGGGCGGCTCCTACAATGAGCAGTTCTTC. The full variable domain, in which reference TRBV28 and TRBJ2-1 provide the parts outside the CDR3, is DVKVTQSSRYLVKRTGEKVFLECVQDMDHENMFWYRQDPGLGLRLIYFSYDVKMKEKGDIPEGYSVSREKKERFSLILESASTNQTSMYLCASFFQRGGSYNEQFFGPGTRLTVL.

This clonotype turned up a few times. V usage is TRBV19 and J usage is TRBJ1-5, with 8 bases aligning to TRBD1. The junction had 3 bases not matched to a gene; V was cut back by 10 bases and J by 1 base. The CDR3 is 13 residues long. Per the germline V gene, CDR1 is LNHDA and CDR2 is SQIVND (reference sequence). CDR3: CATRDRSNQPQHF. In DNA, the CDR3 is TGTGCCACCCGGGACAGGAGCAATCAGCCCCAGCATTTT. Full variable domain (remainder filled in from reference TRBV19 and TRBJ1-5): DGGITQSPKYLFRKEGQNVTLSCEQNLNHDAMYWYRQDPGQGLRLIYYSQIVNDFQKGDIAEGYSVSREKKESFPLTVTSAQKNPTAFYLCATRDRSNQPQHFGDGTRLSIL.

The rearrangement uses TRBV6-6 and TRBJ2-1; D perhaps matches TRBD1 (6 bases). Per the germline V gene, CDR1 is MNHNY and CDR2 is SVGAGI (reference sequence). V lost 10 bases and J 6 bases, leaving 13 bases between the germline ends. There are 12 residues in the CDR3. The DNA for the CDR3 is TGTGCCATCAGCAGACAGGCCAATGAGCAGTTCTTC. Amino acids: CAISRQANEQFF.

The rearrangement uses TRBV28 and TRBJ2-7; D gene uncertain. Germline CDR1 is MDHEN and CDR2 is SYDVKM. Trimming took off 6 bases at V and 3 bases at J, with 12 bases between the two ends. The CDR3 contains 13 residues. The CDR3 bases are TGTGCCAGCAGCCCCCCTATGAGCTACGAGCAGTACTTC. The encoded protein is CASSPPMSYEQYF. Drawing the rest from reference TRBV28 and TRBJ2-7, the complete variable domain is DVKVTQSSRYLVKRTGEKVFLECVQDMDHENMFWYRQDPGLGLRLIYFSYDVKMKEKGDIPEGYSVSREKKERFSLILESASTNQTSMYLCASSPPMSYEQYFGPGTRLTVT.

The chain couples TRBV7-2 to TRBJ1-1, with 7 nucleotides matching TRBD1. Germline V lookup: CDR1 SGHTA, CDR2 FQGNSA. The CDR3 length is 16 residues. V lost 5 bases, J lost 0 bases, and 9 bases stayed unmatched. CDR3: CASSHPWGQMNTEAFF. CDR3 sequence (DNA): TGTGCCAGCAGCCACCCGTGGGGACAGATGAACACTGAAGCTTTCTTT.

This chain uses TRBV9 with TRBJ2-7; D call uncertain. The CDR3 extends over 15 amino acids. The germline V and J ends were trimmed by 2 bases and 1 base, with 13 bases remaining between them. Germline-derived CDR1 and CDR2 are SGDLS and YYNGEE. CDR3 bases: TGTGCCAGCAGCGTTGGTCGCGGTACGTCCTACGAGCAGTACTTC. Translated, it gives CASSVGRGTSYEQYF.

V is TRBV28 and J is TRBJ2-7; either TRBD1 or TRBD2 may fit D (6 bases each). Trimming removed 8 bases at V and 1 base at J, with 21 bases between. From germline, CDR1 is MDHEN and CDR2 SYDVKM. The CDR3 covers 16 residues. The CDR3 nucleotides read TGTGCCAGCCCCCCCCGGGGGCGGATCGGATCCTACGAGCAGTACTTC. Translation gives CASPPRGRIGSYEQYF.

Remarks on this clonotype: A much larger clone differs from this one at a single base, so this may be a read error. The CDR3 does not end in the conserved phenylalanine or tryptophan, so this is likely a read error. CDR3 loop: CAWSVVGYEQYL. DNA of the CDR3: TGTGCCTGGAGTGTGGTAGGGTACGAGCAGTACCTC. The chain couples TRBV30 to TRBJ2-7; D call uncertain. This CDR3 has 12 amino acids. Germline V gene sequence: CDR1 GTSNPN, CDR2 SVGIG (reference sequence). The V end lost 0 bases, the J end lost 4 bases, and 7 bases lay between the germline ends.